The 29 T cell receptor beta chains below were found in one sample sequenced in a study of OX40 agonist ivuxolimab in advanced cancers. Some clones are missing from TCRdb's copy, which holds only in-frame ones; the method was immunoSEQ multiplex PCR. This table has tens of thousands of clones, roughly 90% appearing once. The starting material was CD4+ or CD8+ T cells sorted from blood, obtained in a trial of the OX40 agonist ivuxolimab. Receptors originate from an adult with an advanced solid tumor such as melanoma, head and neck, liver or kidney cancer.

This clone was seen once. The CDR3 DNA is TGTGCCAGCAGCTTAACCGGGGCGGACACTGAAGCTTTCTTT. Protein product: CASSLTGADTEAFF. The rearrangement links TRBV7-3 to TRBJ1-1, with a weak D call TRBD1 (5 bases). CDR3 size: 14 residues. Germline CDR1 is SGHTA and CDR2 is FQGTGA. The V end was cut by 0 bases, the J end by 3 bases, with 8 bases between.

V is TRBV10-1 and J is TRBJ2-4; D is ambiguous. Deletions cut 0 bases from V and 6 bases from J, with 6 bases between. There are 13 residues in the CDR3. Per germline, CDR1 WNHNN and CDR2 SYGVQD (reference sequence). The CDR3 loop is CASSESMRNIQYF. The CDR3 DNA sequence: TGCGCCAGCAGTGAGTCGATGCGAAACATTCAGTACTTC.

This chain connects TRBV5-1 to TRBJ2-7, with D unclear. This CDR3 is built from 15 residues. From germline, CDR1 is SGHRS and CDR2 YFSETQ. V lost 2 bases, J lost 3 bases, and 15 bases lay in between. The CDR3 coding sequence is TGCGCCAGCAGCTTTGGCCTGGGGAACCACTACGAGCAGTACTTC. Protein sequence: CASSFGLGNHYEQYF.

This chain joins TRBV6-5 and TRBJ2-7; TRBD2 is a possible D gene (6 bases). Germline V gene lookup returns CDR1 MNHEY and CDR2 SVGAGI. The CDR3 length is 13 residues. The V end was cut by 6 bases, the J end by 3 bases, with 12 bases between. The chain's CDR3 is CASRVGGIYEQYF. As DNA, the CDR3 is TGTGCCAGCAGAGTAGGAGGGATCTACGAGCAGTACTTC.

This clone was found once. The V gene is TRBV11-3, the J gene TRBJ2-7; the D is unclear. This CDR3 spans 13 amino acids. Germline V gives CDR1 SGHNT, CDR2 YENEEA. Trimming left V 5 bases short and J 2 bases short, with 10 bases between. Here the CDR3 DNA reads TGTGCCAGCAGCCTGGACGGAACCTACGAGCAGTACTTC. This sequence encodes CASSLDGTYEQYF.

This clone appeared a single time. The chain recombines TRBV18 with TRBJ2-1; no definite D call. V was trimmed by 8 bases and J by 0 bases, leaving 8 bases between them. Germline V CDR1 and CDR2: KGHSH, LQKENI. The CDR3 spans 13 residues. The CDR3 nucleotides read TGTGCCAGCCGACGGAACTCCTACAATGAGCAGTTCTTC. Its translation is CASRRNSYNEQFF.

The chain carries TRBV6-5 and TRBJ1-4, with TRBD1 matching 8 bases. Germline CDR1 and CDR2: MNHEY and SVGAGI. CDR3 length: 15 amino acids. The J segment lost 8 bases and the V segment lost 0 bases, leaving 5 bases of the junction unmatched. CDR3 nucleotides: TGTGCCAGCAGTTACTCGAGCAGGGGGCAGGAAAAACTGTTTTTT. Its translation: CASSYSSRGQEKLFF.

This sequence joins TRBV6-4 and TRBJ2-4; a possible D gene is TRBD1 (5 bases). Per the germline V gene, CDR1 is MRHNA and CDR2 is SNTAGT. This CDR3 contains 14 residues. V shed 3 bases and J shed 4 bases, with 10 bases lying between them. CDR3 nucleotide sequence: TGTGCCAGCAGTGAGGAAGCAGGGAAAAACATTCAGTACTTC. This encodes CASSEEAGKNIQYF.

This chain links TRBV7-2 with TRBJ2-3; TRBD2 matches 9 bases. The germline gives CDR1 SGHTA, CDR2 FQGNSA. V was clipped by 5 bases and J by 1 base; unmatched bases: 4. CDR3 length: 15 amino acids. The CDR3 DNA follows: TGTGCCAGCAGCCAAAGACTAGCGGGCACAGATACGCAGTATTTT. It encodes CASSQRLAGTDTQYF.

V usage is TRBV10-3 and J usage is TRBJ2-5; D is unresolved. This CDR3 has 11 residues. V was clipped by 8 bases and J by 4 bases, with 8 bases between them. Germline V gene sequence: CDR1 ENHRY, CDR2 SYGVKD. The CDR3 DNA follows: TGTGCCATCGGGGAAACAGAGACCCAGTACTTC. It encodes CAIGETETQYF.

This chain uses TRBV6-1 with TRBJ2-3, with D tentatively TRBD1 or TRBD2 (6 bases each). The CDR3 covers 15 residues. The V gene's germline CDR1 is MNHNS and CDR2 SASEGT. The germline V and J ends were trimmed by 3 bases and 2 bases, with 12 bases remaining between them. The CDR3 DNA reads TGTGCCAGCAGTGAGGCTTCGGGGGCCACAGATACGCAGTATTTT. Translation: CASSEASGATDTQYF.

This chain connects TRBV6-5 to TRBJ1-5, with a tentative D call TRBD1 (5 bases). CDR1 is MNHEY and CDR2 is SVGAGI in the germline V gene. The V and J ends lost 6 bases and 0 bases respectively, with 12 bases between them. The CDR3 has 15 residues. The CDR3 here is CASRAGGYSNQPQHF. The CDR3 nucleotides read TGTGCCAGCAGGGCGGGGGGATATAGCAATCAGCCCCAGCATTTT.

Only one count was recorded for this clone. The chain combines TRBV9 with TRBJ2-3, with D perhaps TRBD1 or TRBD2 (5 bases each). This CDR3 comprises 16 residues. Trimming removed 0 bases at V and 1 base at J, with 12 bases between. Germline V gene data show CDR1 as SGDLS and CDR2 as YYNGEE. The CDR3 loop is CASSVGGAARTDTQYF. CDR3 DNA sequence: TGTGCCAGCAGCGTAGGAGGGGCAGCGCGCACAGATACGCAGTATTTT. The whole variable domain, filled in from reference TRBV9 and TRBJ2-3, reads DSGVTQTPKHLITATGQRVTLRCSPRSGDLSVYWYQQSLDQGLQFLIQYYNGEERAKGNILERFSAQQFPDLHSELNLSSLELGDSALYFCASSVGGAARTDTQYFGPGTRLTVL.

This chain links TRBV18 with TRBJ2-7; 7 nucleotides line up with TRBD1. This CDR3 contains 15 residues. Per germline, CDR1 KGHSH and CDR2 LQKENI. V gave up 2 bases and J gave up 3 bases; unmatched junction bases: 7. The CDR3: CASSPEGQKNYEQYF. The DNA for the CDR3 is TGTGCCAGCTCACCAGAGGGACAGAAAAACTACGAGCAGTACTTC.

J is TRBJ2-1 and V is TRBV7-3; 11 nucleotides line up with TRBD2. J was trimmed by 0 bases and V by 5 bases; bases with no gene match: 9. Germline V gives CDR1 SGHTA, CDR2 FQGTGA. The CDR3 spans 18 residues. This CDR3 reads CASSPLGLADLSYNEQFF. CDR3 nucleotides: TGTGCCAGCAGCCCCCTGGGACTAGCGGATCTCTCCTACAATGAGCAGTTCTTC.

The rearrangement uses TRBV5-1 and TRBJ2-5, with TRBD1 matching 8 bases. The V gene's germline CDR1 is SGHRS and CDR2 YFSETQ. The V and J ends lost 4 bases and 5 bases, in that order; junction bases with no gene match: 10. CDR3 size: 15 residues. The CDR3 loop is CASSGYRGLEETQYF. The CDR3 DNA reads as TGCGCCAGCAGCGGCTACAGGGGGTTAGAGGAGACCCAGTACTTC.

This sequence joins TRBV28 and TRBJ2-7, with 8 bases identical to TRBD2. V gave up 1 base and J gave up 4 bases; unmatched junction bases: 18. Germline CDR1 reads MDHEN; CDR2 reads SYDVKM. The CDR3 covers 19 residues. The CDR3 region has the DNA TGTGCCAGCAGTTTATCCGGGACTAGAGTTTTATTGAGAGGTTACGAGCAGTACTTC. Its translation is CASSLSGTRVLLRGYEQYF.

The chain links TRBV7-9 to TRBJ1-2; D gene ambiguous. Germline values: CDR1 SEHNR, CDR2 FQNEAQ (reference sequence). V lost 2 bases and J lost 6, with 13 bases in between. This CDR3 has 14 residues. The CDR3 DNA sequence: TGTGCCAGCAGCTTAATCCGGGAATGGGATGGCTACACCTTC. Translation gives CASSLIREWDGYTF.

The chain links TRBV7-9 to TRBJ2-5; D may match TRBD1 or TRBD2 (5 bases each). V lost 6 bases, J lost 1 base, and 9 bases lay in between. CDR3 length: 13 residues. Germline-derived CDR1 and CDR2 are SEHNR and FQNEAQ (reference sequence). In nucleotides, the CDR3 is TGTGCCAGCAGGCCGGGGCTCCAAGAGACCCAGTACTTC. As protein: CASRPGLQETQYF.

The chain uses TRBV2 and TRBJ2-5; 7 bases fit TRBD1. This CDR3 comprises 15 residues. V shed 7 bases and J 2 bases; nucleotides not matched to a gene: 10. Germline V lookup: CDR1 SNHLY, CDR2 FYNNEI. CDR3 sequence reads: CASTRGTDPQETQYF. CDR3 in DNA: TGTGCCAGCACTCGAGGGACAGACCCTCAAGAGACCCAGTACTTC.

The rearrangement links TRBV19 to TRBJ1-4; TRBD1 might be the D (5 bases). CDR3 length equals 16 residues. V was trimmed by 0 bases and J by 7 bases, leaving 15 bases between them. CDR1 is LNHDA, CDR2 SQIVND, per germline (reference sequence). As DNA, the CDR3 is TGTGCCAGTAGTATAGATCGCGGGACGGGAGGTGAAAAACTGTTTTTT. Amino acid sequence: CASSIDRGTGGEKLFF.

This clone appeared a few times. The rearrangement links TRBV7-8 to TRBJ2-5; 10 bases map to TRBD2. V trimming: 6 bases; J trimming: 5 bases; junction bases outside the gene matches: 12. This CDR3 region has 16 residues. The germline V gene encodes CDR1 SGHVS and CDR2 FQNEAQ. CDR3: CASSSQRGGAGETQYF. The CDR3 region has the DNA TGTGCCAGCAGTTCCCAGCGGGGGGGGGCTGGGGAGACCCAGTACTTC.

The CDR3 here is CASSHARGREQFF. The CDR3 nucleotides read TGTGCCAGCAGCCATGCGCGGGGGCGCGAGCAGTTCTTC. The chain employs TRBV6-5 and TRBJ2-1, with TRBD2 as a possible D gene (7 bases). The length of the CDR3 is 13 residues. Germline lookup yields CDR1 MNHEY and CDR2 SVGAGI. Trimming pared 6 bases from V and 10 bases from J, leaving 16 bases between.

The V call is TRBV7-2, the J call TRBJ2-3, with 8 bases matching TRBD2. Germline assignment: CDR1 SGHTA and CDR2 FQGNSA. V shed 5 bases, J shed 13 bases, and the junction held 8 bases outside the gene matches. This CDR3 is built from 12 residues. CDR3 coding DNA: TGTGCCAGCAGCCCCGGGACTAGGGTGGAGTATTTT. Protein: CASSPGTRVEYF.

With regard to this clone: One end of the junction is discordant with germline, which a read error may explain. The rearrangement uses TRBV6-1 and TRBJ2-2; 8 bases match TRBD1. Germline loops: CDR1 MNHNS, CDR2 SASEGT. This CDR3 has 16 amino acids. This chain's CDR3 is CASREGQGGFAGELFF. CDR3 nucleotide sequence: TGTGCCAGCAGGGAAGGACAGGGTGGGTTCGCCGGGGAGCTGTTTTTT.

The gene calls are TRBV7-9 and TRBJ2-1, with no clear D. V gave up 11 bases and J gave up 0 bases, with 14 bases separating them. The CDR3 contains 14 residues. The germline gives CDR1 SEHNR, CDR2 FQNEAQ (reference sequence). The CDR3 DNA sequence: TGTGCCGGCTTTCCAGGCCGCTCCTACAATGAGCAGTTCTTC. Amino acids: CAGFPGRSYNEQFF.

The CDR3 reads CASSQPGQSSGANVLTF. The CDR3 DNA reads as TGTGCCAGCAGTCAACCGGGACAGAGCTCTGGGGCCAACGTCCTGACTTTC. The chain couples TRBV27 to TRBJ2-6, with 7 positions matching TRBD1. The CDR3 length is 17 residues. V gave up 5 bases and J gave up 0 bases; unmatched junction bases: 7. Looked up from germline, CDR1 is MNHEY and CDR2 is SMNVEV (reference sequence).

This chain connects TRBV7-9 to TRBJ2-1; D is uncertain. V was pared by 4 bases and J by 0 bases, with 10 bases between. This CDR3 contains 15 residues. CDR1 and CDR2 from the germline V gene are SEHNR and FQNEAQ (reference sequence). The CDR3 coding sequence is TGTGCCAGCAGCTCTACTCCGAGCTCCTACAATGAGCAGTTCTTC. Protein sequence: CASSSTPSSYNEQFF.

This rearrangement joins TRBV7-9 to TRBJ1-2; 10 bases align to TRBD1. Germline V lookup: CDR1 SEHNR, CDR2 FQNEAQ (reference sequence). This CDR3 is 17 amino acids long. Germline trimming cut 5 bases from V and 4 bases from J; bases unmatched to any gene: 13. The CDR3 protein is CASSPPGTGASGYGYTF. The CDR3 DNA reads as TGTGCCAGCAGCCCCCCCGGGACAGGGGCATCCGGCTATGGCTACACCTTC.